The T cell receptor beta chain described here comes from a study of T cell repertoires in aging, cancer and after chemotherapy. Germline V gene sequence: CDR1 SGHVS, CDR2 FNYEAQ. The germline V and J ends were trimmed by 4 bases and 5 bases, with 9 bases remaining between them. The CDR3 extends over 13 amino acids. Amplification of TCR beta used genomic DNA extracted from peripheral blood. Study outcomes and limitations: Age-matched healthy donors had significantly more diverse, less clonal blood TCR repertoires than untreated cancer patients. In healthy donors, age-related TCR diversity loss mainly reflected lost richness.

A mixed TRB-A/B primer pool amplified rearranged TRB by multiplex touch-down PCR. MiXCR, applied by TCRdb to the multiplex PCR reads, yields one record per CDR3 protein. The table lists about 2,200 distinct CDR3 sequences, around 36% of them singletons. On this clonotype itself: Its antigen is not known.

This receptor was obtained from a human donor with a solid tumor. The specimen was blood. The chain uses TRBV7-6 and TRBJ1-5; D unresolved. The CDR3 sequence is CASSSTVYQPQHF. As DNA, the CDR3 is TGTGCCAGCAGCTCTACAGTGTATCAGCCCCAGCATTTT.